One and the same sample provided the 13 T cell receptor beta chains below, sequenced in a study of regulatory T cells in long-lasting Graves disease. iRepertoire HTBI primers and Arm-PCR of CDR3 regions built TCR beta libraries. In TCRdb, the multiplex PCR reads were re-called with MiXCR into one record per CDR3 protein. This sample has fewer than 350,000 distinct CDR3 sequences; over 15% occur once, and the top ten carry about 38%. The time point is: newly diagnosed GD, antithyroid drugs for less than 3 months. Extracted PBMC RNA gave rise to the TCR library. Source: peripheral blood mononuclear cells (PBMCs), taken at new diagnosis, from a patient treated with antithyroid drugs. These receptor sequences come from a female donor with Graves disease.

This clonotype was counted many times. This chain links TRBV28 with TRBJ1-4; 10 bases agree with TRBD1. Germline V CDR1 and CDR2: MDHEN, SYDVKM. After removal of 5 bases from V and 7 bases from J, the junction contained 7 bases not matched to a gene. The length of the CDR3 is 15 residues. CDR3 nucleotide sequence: TGTGCCAGCAGTCCCAGACAGGGGGCGGGTGAAAAACTGTTTTTT. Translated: CASSPRQGAGEKLFF.

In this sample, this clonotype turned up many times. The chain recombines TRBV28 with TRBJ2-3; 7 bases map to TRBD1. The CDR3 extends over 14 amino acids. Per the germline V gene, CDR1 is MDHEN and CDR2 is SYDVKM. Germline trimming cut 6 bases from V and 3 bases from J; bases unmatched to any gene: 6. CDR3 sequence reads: CASRRQGRTDTQYF. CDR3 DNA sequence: TGTGCCAGCAGGAGACAGGGACGAACAGATACGCAGTATTTT.

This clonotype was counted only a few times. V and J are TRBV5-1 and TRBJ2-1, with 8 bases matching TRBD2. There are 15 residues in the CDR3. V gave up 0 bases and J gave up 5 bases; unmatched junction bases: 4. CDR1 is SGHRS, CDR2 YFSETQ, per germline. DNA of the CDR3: TGCGCCAGCAGCTTGGGAGCGGGAGTGGACAATGAGCAGTTCTTC. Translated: CASSLGAGVDNEQFF.

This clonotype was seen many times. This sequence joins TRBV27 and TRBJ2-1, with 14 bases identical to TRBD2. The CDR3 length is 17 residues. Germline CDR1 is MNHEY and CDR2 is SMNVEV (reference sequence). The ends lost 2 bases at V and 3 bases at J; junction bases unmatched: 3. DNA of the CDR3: TGTGCCAGCAGTTTAGAGACTAGCGGGAGGGGCTACAATGAGCAGTTCTTC. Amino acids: CASSLETSGRGYNEQFF.

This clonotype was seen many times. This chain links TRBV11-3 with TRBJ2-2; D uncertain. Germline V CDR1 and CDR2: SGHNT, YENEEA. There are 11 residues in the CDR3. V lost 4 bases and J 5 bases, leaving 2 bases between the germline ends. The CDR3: CASSWTGELFF. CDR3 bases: TGTGCCAGCAGCTGGACCGGGGAGCTGTTTTTT. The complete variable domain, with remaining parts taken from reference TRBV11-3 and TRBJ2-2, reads EAGVVQSPRYKIIEKKQPVAFWCNPISGHNTLYWYLQNLGQGPELLIRYENEEAVDDSQLPKDRFSAERLKGVDSTLKIQPAELGDSAVYLCASSWTGELFFGEGSRLTVL.

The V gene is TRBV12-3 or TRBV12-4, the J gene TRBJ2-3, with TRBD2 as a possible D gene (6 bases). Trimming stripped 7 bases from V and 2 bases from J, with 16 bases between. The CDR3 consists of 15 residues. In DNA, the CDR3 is TGTGCCAGCACCTTTCTGGCGGGGTCCACAGATACGCAGTATTTT. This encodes CASTFLAGSTDTQYF.

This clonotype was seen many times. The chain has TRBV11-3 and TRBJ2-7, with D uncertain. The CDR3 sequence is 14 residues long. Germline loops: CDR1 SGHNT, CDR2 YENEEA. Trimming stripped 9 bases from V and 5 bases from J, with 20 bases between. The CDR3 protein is CASRPAQRSHEQYF. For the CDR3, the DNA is TGTGCCAGTCGGCCAGCCCAGAGATCCCACGAGCAGTACTTC.

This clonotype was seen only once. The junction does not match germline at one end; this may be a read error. DNA of the CDR3: TGTGCCGGCAGTTCTGGACAGGGAGTACACGAGCAGTACTTC. Protein sequence: CAGSSGQGVHEQYF. The V gene is TRBV12-3 or TRBV12-4, the J gene TRBJ2-7; 8 bases are a match to TRBD1. This CDR3 contains 14 residues.

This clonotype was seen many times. The CDR3 DNA reads as TGTGCCAGCAGTGCCAATGAAAAACTGTTTTTT. Translating gives CASSANEKLFF. The V call is TRBV12-3 or TRBV12-4, the J call TRBJ1-4; D not resolved. The V end lost 5 bases, the J end lost 5 bases, and 3 bases lay between the germline ends. This CDR3 has 11 amino acids.

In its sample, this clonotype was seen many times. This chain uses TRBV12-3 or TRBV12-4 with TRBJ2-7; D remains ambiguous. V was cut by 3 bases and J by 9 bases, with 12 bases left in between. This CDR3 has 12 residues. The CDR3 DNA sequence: TGTGCCAGCAGTTTTAACACTGTCTCGCAGTACTTC. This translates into CASSFNTVSQYF.

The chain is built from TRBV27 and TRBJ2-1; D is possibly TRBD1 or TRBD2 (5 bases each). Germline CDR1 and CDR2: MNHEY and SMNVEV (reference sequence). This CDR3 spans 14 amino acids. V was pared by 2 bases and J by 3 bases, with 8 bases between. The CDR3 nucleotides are TGTGCCAGCAGTTTAACGGGGCGCTACAATGAGCAGTTCTTC. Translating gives CASSLTGRYNEQFF.

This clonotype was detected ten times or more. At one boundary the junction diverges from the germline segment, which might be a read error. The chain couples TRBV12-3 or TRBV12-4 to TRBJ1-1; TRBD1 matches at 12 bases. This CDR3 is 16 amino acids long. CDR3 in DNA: TGTGCCAGCAGTAAGGGACAGGGGGCGGCGAACGCTGAAGCTTTCTTT. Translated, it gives CASSKGQGAANAEAFF.

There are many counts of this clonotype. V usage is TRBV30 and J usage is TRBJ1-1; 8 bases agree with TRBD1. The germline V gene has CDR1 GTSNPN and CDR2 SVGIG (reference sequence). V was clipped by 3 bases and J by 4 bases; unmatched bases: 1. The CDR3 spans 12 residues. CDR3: CAWSTGGTEAFF. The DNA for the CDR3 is TGTGCCTGGAGCACAGGGGGCACTGAAGCTTTCTTT.